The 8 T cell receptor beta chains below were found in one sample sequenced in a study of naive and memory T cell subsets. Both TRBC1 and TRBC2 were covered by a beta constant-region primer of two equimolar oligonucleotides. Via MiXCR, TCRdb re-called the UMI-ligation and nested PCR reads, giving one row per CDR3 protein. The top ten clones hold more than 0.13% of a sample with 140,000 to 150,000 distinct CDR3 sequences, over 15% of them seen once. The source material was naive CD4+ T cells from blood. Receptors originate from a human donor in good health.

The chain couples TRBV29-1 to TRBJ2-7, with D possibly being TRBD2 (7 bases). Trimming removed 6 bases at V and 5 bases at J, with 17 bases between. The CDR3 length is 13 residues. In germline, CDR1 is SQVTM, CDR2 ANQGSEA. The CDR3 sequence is CSVRGGTLDEQYF. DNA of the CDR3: TGCAGCGTGAGGGGGGGGACATTAGACGAGCAGTACTTC.

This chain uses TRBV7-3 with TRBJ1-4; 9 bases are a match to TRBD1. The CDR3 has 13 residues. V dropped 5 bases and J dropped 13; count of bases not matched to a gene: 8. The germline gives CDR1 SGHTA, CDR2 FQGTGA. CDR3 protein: CASSPRDRARLFF. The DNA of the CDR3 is TGTGCCAGCAGCCCCCGGGACAGGGCGAGACTGTTTTTT.

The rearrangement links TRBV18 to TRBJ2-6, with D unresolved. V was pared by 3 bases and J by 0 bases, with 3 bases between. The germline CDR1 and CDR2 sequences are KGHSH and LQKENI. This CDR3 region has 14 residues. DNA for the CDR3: TGTGCCAGCTCACCCACCTCTGGGGCCAACGTCCTGACTTTC. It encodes CASSPTSGANVLTF.

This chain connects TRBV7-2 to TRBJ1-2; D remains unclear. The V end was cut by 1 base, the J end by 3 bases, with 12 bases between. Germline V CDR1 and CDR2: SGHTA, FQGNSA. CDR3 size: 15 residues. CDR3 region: CASSLDGTAYYGYTF. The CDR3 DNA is TGTGCCAGCAGCTTAGATGGTACGGCTTACTATGGCTACACCTTC.

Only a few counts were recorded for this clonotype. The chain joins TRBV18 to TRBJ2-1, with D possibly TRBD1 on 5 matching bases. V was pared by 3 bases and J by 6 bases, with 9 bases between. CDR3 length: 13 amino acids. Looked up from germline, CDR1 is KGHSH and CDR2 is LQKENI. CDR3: CASSPTASNEQFF. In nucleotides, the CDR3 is TGTGCCAGCTCACCGACAGCCTCCAATGAGCAGTTCTTC.

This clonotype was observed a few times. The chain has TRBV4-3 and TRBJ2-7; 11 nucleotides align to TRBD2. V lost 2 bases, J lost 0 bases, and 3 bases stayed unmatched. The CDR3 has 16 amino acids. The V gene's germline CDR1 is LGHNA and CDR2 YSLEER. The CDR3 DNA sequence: TGCGCCAGCAGCCAACTAGCGGGAGGTTCCTCCTACGAGCAGTACTTC. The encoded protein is CASSQLAGGSSYEQYF.

The CDR3 spells CASSLGASGSSDTQYF. The CDR3 DNA follows: TGTGCCAGCAGCTTAGGTGCTAGCGGGAGCTCAGATACGCAGTATTTT. The chain is built from TRBV11-1 and TRBJ2-3; the match to TRBD2 covers 10 bases. CDR3 length: 16 amino acids. The V and J ends lost 1 base and 4 bases, in that order; junction bases with no gene match: 5. Germline V gene data show CDR1 as SGHAT and CDR2 as FQDESV (reference sequence). The full variable domain, with the rest looked up from reference TRBV11-1 and TRBJ2-3, is EAEVAQSPRYKITEKSQAVAFWCDPISGHATLYWYRQILGQGPELLVQFQDESVVDDSQLPKDRFSAERLKGVDSTLKIQPAELGDSAMYLCASSLGASGSSDTQYFGPGTRLTVL.

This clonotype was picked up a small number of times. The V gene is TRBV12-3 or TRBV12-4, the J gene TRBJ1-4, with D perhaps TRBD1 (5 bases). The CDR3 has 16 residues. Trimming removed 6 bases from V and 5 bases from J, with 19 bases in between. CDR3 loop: CASSLPQGLLNEKLFF. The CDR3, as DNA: TGTGCCAGCAGCCTCCCCCAGGGACTGCTAAATGAAAAACTGTTTTTT.